This section outlines one TCR beta chain sequence together with its context. The source of the sample is a study of blood T cell repertoires in COVID-19. V lost 7 bases to trimming and J lost 4 bases; unmatched junction nucleotides: 9. This CDR3 has 14 amino acids. CDR1 and CDR2 (germline): MNHEY, SVGAGI. Assay used: immunoSEQ multiplex PCR; TCRdb lists only in-frame clones, some missing. Altogether 450,000 to 500,000 clones are present, 75% to 90% being singletons, with the ten largest covering 6.5% to 8.5%. Allocation to cohorts depended on clinical history reported by the participants. Recovered status in Cohort 3 required two negative PCRs, clearance, or symptom resolution.

The sequencing input was PBMCs or T cells enriched from blood (not recorded which). This receptor was identified in a woman aged 60-70 years who had recovered from COVID-19. The rearrangement joins TRBV6-5 to TRBJ2-7; 8 bases align to TRBD1. The CDR3 nucleotides are TGTGCCAGCACCCTGGGGCAGGGGGCTTACGAGCAGTACTTC. Encoded protein: CASTLGQGAYEQYF.